This T cell receptor beta chain was retrieved from a study of cytomegalovirus exposure and HLA in healthy donors (dated by TCRdb to about 2017). As for the study more broadly: An earlier analysis of approximately 600 of the donors reported about 290 Gb of sequence data and 120 million or so unique TCR beta sequences from 150 million to 200 million T cells. The aim of the study was to test whether cataloging public T cell receptors could identify signatures of past pathogen exposure. An earlier analysis of nearly 600 of the donors applied high-throughput TCR beta sequencing to assess whether each TCR beta V gene segment acted as functional or pseudogenic. In the later analysis, no new phenotypic data were used to find candidate immune exposures; instead, reliance was placed on TCR beta sequences and their occurrence across donors. HLA typing covered class I and class II loci at four-digit resolution. In a later analysis, previously published TCR beta repertoires from 666 donors were re-analyzed and high-resolution HLA genotyping was added so that TCR occurrence patterns could be studied. A separate validation cohort of about 110 different subjects was used in addition to the roughly 700-subject first cohort. Across 300 to 500 genotyped donors of the cohort, an average of approximately 220,000 unique TCR beta nucleotide sequences per donor were sequenced, and 15% to 20% of those sequences were non-productive. The genetic ancestry cluster associated with self-reported Caucasian donors included 81% of the roughly 400 genotyped donors. The study used immunosequencing to profile the T cell repertoires of several hundred subjects and linked those repertoires to cytomegalovirus serostatus. Alongside the repertoire data, information on donor age, sex, ethnicity and CMV serostatus was compiled. An early release that covered fewer than 800 HLA-typed donors contained 300 to 350 gigabases of sequencing data and 85 million to 100 million unique TCR sequences. To predict cytomegalovirus infection status, the study combined high-throughput TCR immunosequencing, statistical association of individual TCRs with disease status, and machine learning. Every discovery cohort repertoire had been produced on one sequencing platform. A later genetic analysis used genome-wide SNP genotypes for 398 of the 666 donors, treating that subset as a discovery cohort. The number of typed donors differed by locus: about 620-640 for A, B, C, DRB1 and DQB1; some 500 for DQA1; around 610 for DPA1; and some 450 for DPB1. Several DR-DQ haplotypes were handled as single units for association and clustering, since linkage in the cohort was strong. General conclusions and limits of the study: The study gave a list of under 200 TCR beta chains associated with cytomegalovirus. An earlier analysis of 450 to 750 of the donors showed that most TCR beta V segments appeared in productive rearrangements either about 87% or about 30% of the time, which broadly matched IMGT annotations. A cluster of highly shared sequence variants was judged likely to represent a technical artifact of the sequencing pipeline. CMV serostatus was the only immune exposure information available for the cohort. In a later genetic analysis, fewer N-insertions in productive TCRs were reported among donors in an Asian-associated ancestry cluster than the approximately 710-donor mean. At a false discovery rate of 0.05, a later analysis linked 16,951 TCR beta sequences to specific HLA alleles. The presence/absence analyses assumed that sequencing depth was roughly uniform across donors, and that assumption may not be true. The authors suggested that the approach could potentially be generalized to other disease states and immunological phenotypes. A later analysis found that TCR association rates varied across HLA loci, with DRB1 alleles showing the most associated TCRs and HLA-C alleles the fewest. A further reported finding was that TCR beta sequences accurately predicted the HLA-A and HLA-B alleles for most subjects in the first cohort. In a later analysis, HLA-associated TCR beta chains were found to be more clonally expanded and to have lower generation probabilities than equally common non-associated chains. In both the original and validation cohorts, the classifier was reported to diagnose cytomegalovirus status with high specificity and sensitivity. Correlated functional status among segregating V segments might reflect linkage disequilibrium, but an unknown experimental factor could not be ruled out. The 87-base-pair reads could not distinguish some IMGT-functional V segments, including TRBV6-2 and TRBV6-3, so those segments were excluded. When HLA alleles, especially DR and DQ, strongly co-occurred, TCR associations were difficult to assign to individual alleles. The cohort was sequenced for TCR beta chains only, and without alpha or paired-chain data the features that could be detected were limited. Most CMV-associated TCR beta chains appeared to be HLA-restricted in a later analysis, and the HLA associations seemed to be driven largely by CMV exposure. Because counts were too low, 15 to 20 rarely observed V segments, including chromosome 9 orphons, were excluded from the earlier analysis of some 540 of the donors. A later genetic analysis associated a missense DCLRE1C variant with V-gene and J-gene trimming of TCR beta chains, and an independent cohort replicated the association. Most TCR sequences were observed very rarely across donors, whereas some public TCRs were present in many individuals. A later analysis reported that several top co-occurrence clusters appeared linked to parvovirus B19, influenza, CMV and Epstein-Barr virus. A few of the identified cytomegalovirus-associated TCR beta chains were confirmed in vitro to be specific for cytomegalovirus antigens. Because HLA typing was unavailable for some donors at each locus, only the typed subset was used in association tests.

This clone was seen a handful of times. What this receptor recognizes is not known. It differs at one base from a far larger clone, so likely a read error. The cohort was made up of roughly 670 healthy bone marrow donors. Cohort members were all nominally healthy when sampled, although unrecorded immune exposures were likely present. The donor tested CMV seronegative and was one of the 352 seronegative cohort members. Each donor provided a peripheral blood sample, and peripheral blood mononuclear cells were used for TCR beta sequencing. The Qiagen DNeasy Blood Extraction Kit was used to extract genomic DNA from the blood cell samples. The CDR3 runs 19 amino acids, cysteine and phenylalanine included. Only the CDR3 region is kept as DNA, spanning 57 bases read in frame from base 1. CDR1 SGHRS and CDR2 YFSETQ were looked up in the germline V gene. Trimming takes 0 bases from V and 1 base from J, and the germline ends sit 21 bases apart.

The library was generated by the immunoSEQ multiplex PCR assay. A mixture of 60 forward primers for TCR Vbeta segments and 13 reverse primers for TCR Jbeta segments was used in the multiplex PCR. The CDR3 region of rearranged TCR beta genes was amplified from genomic DNA by a multiplex PCR assay. On the Illumina HiSeq System, the amplified TCR beta libraries were sequenced as 87-base-pair reads. Under the source paper's analysis protocol: Across the 500 to 850 repertoires, a later analysis counted some 81 million unique TCR beta chains, 9 million to 14 million of which were shared by at least two donors. A nearest-neighbor algorithm error-corrected the raw reads and collapsed the reads into unique sequences, merging closely related sequences to remove PCR and sequencing errors. V, D and J gene segments were assigned by aligning CDR3 sequences to IMGT reference sequences. For a sequence to be retained, a match of at least six nucleotides was required to both a V gene segment and a J gene segment. Rearrangements were called productive when the CDR3 lacked stop codons and stayed in frame with V and J; all others were non-productive. Following IMGT convention, CDR3 was defined as the stretch from the second conserved V-encoded cysteine to the conserved J-encoded phenylalanine. Sequences without an unambiguous match to a single V gene segment were excluded from the earlier analysis of several hundred of the donors. An earlier analysis of fewer than 750 of the donors called V segments functional above 56.7% productive rearrangements and segregating when the between-donor standard deviation exceeded 5%. To diagnose cytomegalovirus status from the catalog of TCR beta chain sequences, a statistical classification framework was built. A later analysis assigned V and J genes by comparing TCR nucleotide sequences with IMGT/GENE-DB human TR gene sequences. Using the TCRdist pipeline, a later analysis assigned CDR3 sequences along with most-parsimonious VDJ recombination scenarios. In a later analysis, every TCR beta chain was defined by the combination of its CDR3 amino acid sequence and its V-gene family, and reads without a unique V-gene family were dropped. A later analysis removed nearly 600 highly shared, low-generation-probability nucleotide sequences to deal with suspected cross-contamination and a sequencing artifact. In a later analysis, a clonal expansion index was calculated for each public chain from normalized within-repertoire ranks of inferred template counts. In a later analysis, generation probabilities were computed with a VDJ recombination model fitted to out-of-frame rearrangements, and the resulting probabilities were checked against IGoR. In a later analysis, hypergeometric tests were used to score TCR-TCR, TCR-HLA and TCR-CMV co-occurrence, with a repertoire-size bias correction applied to TCR pairs. In a later analysis, false discovery rates were estimated by permuting HLA or CMV assignments 20 times. In a later analysis, co-occurring TCRs were grouped using DBSCAN, with TCRdist sequence similarity added in when clustering inside HLA-allele-positive subsets. Co-occurrence clustering excluded repertoires with fewer than 30,000 or more than 120,000 public chains, plus five with anomalous nucleotide sharing. TCRdb stores this immuneACCESS table with in-frame sequences only. Part of the clones is absent; in the studies checked, under half of the shortfall reflects unresolved V genes, and no reason is known for the rest. V and J calls and clone size are those listed in that table; D and trimming were worked out from the DNA. The table for this sample lists 150,000 to 200,000 clones; 60% to 85% of them were counted only once. The ten biggest clones cover around 3.1% of the sample.

Sequencing used PBMCs. The receptor was isolated from a woman in her 40s in good health and CMV-seronegative. The rearrangement combines TRBV5-1 with TRBJ2-3; the D segment could be TRBD2, given 6 matching bases. The nucleotides are TGCGCCAGCAGCTTGGTTGGGCTAGCGATTCCCCCTGGCACAGATACGCAGTATTTT. Its protein is CASSLVGLAIPPGTDTQYF.